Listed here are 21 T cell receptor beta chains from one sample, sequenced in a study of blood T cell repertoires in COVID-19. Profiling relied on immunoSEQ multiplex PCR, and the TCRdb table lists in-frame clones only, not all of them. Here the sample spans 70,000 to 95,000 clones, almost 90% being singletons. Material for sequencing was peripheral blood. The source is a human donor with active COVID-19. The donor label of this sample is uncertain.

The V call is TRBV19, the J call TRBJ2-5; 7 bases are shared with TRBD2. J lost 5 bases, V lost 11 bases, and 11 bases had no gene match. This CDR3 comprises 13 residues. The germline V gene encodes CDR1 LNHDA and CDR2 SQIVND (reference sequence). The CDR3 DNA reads TGTGCCTCAAAGTCGACAGCGGGGGAGACCCAGTACTTC. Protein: CASKSTAGETQYF. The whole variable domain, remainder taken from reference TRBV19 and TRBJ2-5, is DGGITQSPKYLFRKEGQNVTLSCEQNLNHDAMYWYRQDPGQGLRLIYYSQIVNDFQKGDIAEGYSVSREKKESFPLTVTSAQKNPTAFYLCASKSTAGETQYFGPGTRLLVL.

The CDR3 DNA follows: TGTGCCAGCAGCTCAGAGGACTCGAGGGAGTATTTT. It yields the protein CASSSEDSREYF. This chain connects TRBV7-9 to TRBJ2-3; possibly TRBD2 for D (5 bases). The germline CDR1 and CDR2 sequences are SEHNR and FQNEAQ (reference sequence). The CDR3 has 12 amino acids. V shed 4 bases and J shed 13 bases, with 15 bases lying between them.

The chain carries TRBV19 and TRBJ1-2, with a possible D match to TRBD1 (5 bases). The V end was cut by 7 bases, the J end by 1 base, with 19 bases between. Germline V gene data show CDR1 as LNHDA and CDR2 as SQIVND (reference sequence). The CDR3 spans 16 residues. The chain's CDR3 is CASNILRDSDNYGYTF. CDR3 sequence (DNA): TGTGCCAGTAATATCCTCCGGGACTCCGATAACTATGGCTACACCTTC.

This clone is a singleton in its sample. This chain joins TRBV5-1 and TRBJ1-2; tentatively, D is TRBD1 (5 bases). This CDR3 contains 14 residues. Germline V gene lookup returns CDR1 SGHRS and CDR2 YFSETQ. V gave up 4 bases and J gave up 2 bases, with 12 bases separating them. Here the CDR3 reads CASSQGGFNYGYTF. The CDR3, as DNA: TGCGCCAGCAGCCAGGGAGGGTTCAACTATGGCTACACCTTC.

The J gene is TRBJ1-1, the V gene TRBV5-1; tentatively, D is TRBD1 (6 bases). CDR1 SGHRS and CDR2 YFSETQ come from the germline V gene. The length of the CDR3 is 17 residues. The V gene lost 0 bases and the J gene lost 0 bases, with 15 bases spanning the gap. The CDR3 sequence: CASSLGGQRFMNTEAFF. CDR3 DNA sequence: TGCGCCAGCAGCTTGGGCGGACAGAGATTCATGAACACTGAAGCTTTCTTT.

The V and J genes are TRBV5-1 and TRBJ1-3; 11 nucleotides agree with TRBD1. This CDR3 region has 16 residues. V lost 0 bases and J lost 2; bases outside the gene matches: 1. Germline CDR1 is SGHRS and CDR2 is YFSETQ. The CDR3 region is CASSLGTGGTGNTIYF. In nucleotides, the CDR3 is TGCGCCAGCAGCTTGGGGACAGGGGGCACTGGAAACACCATATATTTT.

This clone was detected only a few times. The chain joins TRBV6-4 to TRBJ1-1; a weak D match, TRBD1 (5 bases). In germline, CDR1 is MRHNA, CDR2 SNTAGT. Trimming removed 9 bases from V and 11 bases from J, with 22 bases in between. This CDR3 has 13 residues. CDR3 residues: CARVTTLQVEAFF. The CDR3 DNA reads TGTGCCAGAGTCACGACCCTACAGGTTGAGGCTTTCTTT.

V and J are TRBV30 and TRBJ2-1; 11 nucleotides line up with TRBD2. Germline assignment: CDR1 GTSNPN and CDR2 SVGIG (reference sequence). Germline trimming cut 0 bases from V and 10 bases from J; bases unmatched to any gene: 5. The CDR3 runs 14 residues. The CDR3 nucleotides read TGTGCCTGGAGTGTTGGTAGCGGGGGGGAGGAGCAGTTCTTC. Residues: CAWSVGSGGEEQFF.

CDR3 sequence: CASSQLVGWEETQYF. CDR3 DNA: TGCGCCAGCAGCCAACTAGTAGGTTGGGAAGAGACCCAGTACTTC. The chain uses TRBV4-1 and TRBJ2-5; no clear D gene. The CDR3 spans 15 residues. Trimming took off 2 bases at V and 3 bases at J, with 13 bases between the two ends. Germline V gene sequence: CDR1 MGHRA, CDR2 YSYEKL.

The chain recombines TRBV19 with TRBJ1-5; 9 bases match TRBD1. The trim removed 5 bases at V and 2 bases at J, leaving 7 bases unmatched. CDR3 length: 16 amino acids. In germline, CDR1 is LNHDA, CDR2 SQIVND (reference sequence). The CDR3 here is CASSRTGGVGNQPQHF. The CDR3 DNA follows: TGTGCCAGTAGTCGTACAGGGGGCGTCGGCAATCAGCCCCAGCATTTT.

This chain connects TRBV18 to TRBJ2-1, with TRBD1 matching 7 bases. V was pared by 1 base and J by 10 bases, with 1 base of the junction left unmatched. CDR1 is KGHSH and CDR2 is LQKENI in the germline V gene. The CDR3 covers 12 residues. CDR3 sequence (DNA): TGTGCCAGCTCACCACTGGGACAGGAGCAGTTCTTC. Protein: CASSPLGQEQFF.

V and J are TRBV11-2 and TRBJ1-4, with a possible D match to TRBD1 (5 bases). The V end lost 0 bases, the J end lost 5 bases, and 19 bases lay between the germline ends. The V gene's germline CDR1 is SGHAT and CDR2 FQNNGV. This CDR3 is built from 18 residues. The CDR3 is CASSLDLLRKGRNEKLFF. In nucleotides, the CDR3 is TGTGCCAGCAGCTTAGATCTACTCCGAAAGGGGAGGAATGAAAAACTGTTTTTT.

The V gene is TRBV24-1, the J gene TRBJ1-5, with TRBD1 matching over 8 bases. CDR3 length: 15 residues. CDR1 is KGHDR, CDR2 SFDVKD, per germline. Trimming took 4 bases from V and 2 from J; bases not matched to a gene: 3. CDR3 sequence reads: CATSETGQGNQPQHF. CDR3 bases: TGTGCCACCAGTGAAACGGGACAGGGCAATCAGCCCCAGCATTTT.

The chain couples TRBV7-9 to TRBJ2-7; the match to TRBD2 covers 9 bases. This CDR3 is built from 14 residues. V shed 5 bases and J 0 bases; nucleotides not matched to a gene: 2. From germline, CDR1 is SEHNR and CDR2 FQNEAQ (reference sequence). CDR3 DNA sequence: TGTGCCAGCAGCGCGGGGGGGGACTCCTACGAGCAGTACTTC. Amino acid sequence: CASSAGGDSYEQYF.

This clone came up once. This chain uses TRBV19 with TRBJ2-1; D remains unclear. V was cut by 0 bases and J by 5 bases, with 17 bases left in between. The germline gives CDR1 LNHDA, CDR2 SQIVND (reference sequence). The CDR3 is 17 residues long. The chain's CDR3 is CASSIDHAASWHNEQFF. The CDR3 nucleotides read TGTGCCAGTAGTATAGATCACGCGGCCTCCTGGCACAATGAGCAGTTCTTC.

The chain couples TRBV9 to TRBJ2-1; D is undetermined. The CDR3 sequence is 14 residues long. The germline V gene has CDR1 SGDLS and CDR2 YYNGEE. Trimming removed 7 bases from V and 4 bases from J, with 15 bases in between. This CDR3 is CASQTGDSYNEQFF. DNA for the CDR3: TGTGCCAGCCAAACCGGAGATTCATACAATGAGCAGTTCTTC.

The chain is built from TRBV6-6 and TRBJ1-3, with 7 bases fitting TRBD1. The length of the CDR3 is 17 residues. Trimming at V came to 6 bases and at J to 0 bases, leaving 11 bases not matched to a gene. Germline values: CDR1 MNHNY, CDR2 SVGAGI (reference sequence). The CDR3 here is CASRRQGVFLSGNTIYF. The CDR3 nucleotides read TGTGCCAGCAGGCGACAGGGTGTATTCCTCTCTGGAAACACCATATATTTT.

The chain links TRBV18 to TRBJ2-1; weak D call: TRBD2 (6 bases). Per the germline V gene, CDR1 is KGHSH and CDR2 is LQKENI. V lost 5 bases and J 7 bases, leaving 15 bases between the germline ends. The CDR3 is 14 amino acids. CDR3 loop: CASSGQQAGNEQFF. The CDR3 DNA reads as TGTGCCAGCTCAGGTCAGCAGGCGGGGAATGAGCAGTTCTTC. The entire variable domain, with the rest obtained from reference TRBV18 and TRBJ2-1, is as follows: NAGVMQNPRHLVRRRGQEARLRCSPMKGHSHVYWYRQLPEEGLKFMVYLQKENIIDESGMPKERFSAEFPKEGPSILRIQQVVRGDSAAYFCASSGQQAGNEQFFGPGTRLTVL.

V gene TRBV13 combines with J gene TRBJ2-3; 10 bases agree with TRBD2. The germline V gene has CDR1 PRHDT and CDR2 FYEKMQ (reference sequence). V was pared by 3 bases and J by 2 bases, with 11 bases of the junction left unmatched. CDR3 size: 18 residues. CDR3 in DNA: TGTGCCAGCAGCTTTATGAGCGGGGGGGCGGAGAACACAGATACGCAGTATTTT. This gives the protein CASSFMSGGAENTDTQYF.

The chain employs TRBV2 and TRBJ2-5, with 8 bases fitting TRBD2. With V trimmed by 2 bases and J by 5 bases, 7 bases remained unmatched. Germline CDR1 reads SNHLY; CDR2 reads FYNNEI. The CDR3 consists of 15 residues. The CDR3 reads CASSEWRGDRETQYF. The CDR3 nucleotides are TGTGCCAGCAGTGAATGGCGGGGGGATAGGGAGACCCAGTACTTC.

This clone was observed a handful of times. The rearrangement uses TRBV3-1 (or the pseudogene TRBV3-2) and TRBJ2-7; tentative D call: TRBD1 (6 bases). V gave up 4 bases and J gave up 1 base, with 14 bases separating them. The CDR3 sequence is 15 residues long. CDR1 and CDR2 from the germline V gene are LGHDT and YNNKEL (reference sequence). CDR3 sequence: CASSPLGQTSYEQYF. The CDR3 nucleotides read TGTGCCAGCAGCCCTCTCGGACAGACGTCCTACGAGCAGTACTTC.